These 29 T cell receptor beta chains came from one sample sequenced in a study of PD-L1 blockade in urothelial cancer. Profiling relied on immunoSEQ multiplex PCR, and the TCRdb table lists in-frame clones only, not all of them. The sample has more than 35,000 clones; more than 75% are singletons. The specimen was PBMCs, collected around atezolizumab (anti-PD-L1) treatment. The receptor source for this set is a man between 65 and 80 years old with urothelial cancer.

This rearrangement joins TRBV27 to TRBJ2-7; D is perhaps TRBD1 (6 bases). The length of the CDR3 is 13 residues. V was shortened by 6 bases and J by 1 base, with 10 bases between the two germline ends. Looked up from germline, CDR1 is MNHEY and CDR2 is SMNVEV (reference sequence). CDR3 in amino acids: CASRSQGSYEQYF. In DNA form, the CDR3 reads TGTGCCAGCAGATCACAGGGATCCTACGAGCAGTACTTC.

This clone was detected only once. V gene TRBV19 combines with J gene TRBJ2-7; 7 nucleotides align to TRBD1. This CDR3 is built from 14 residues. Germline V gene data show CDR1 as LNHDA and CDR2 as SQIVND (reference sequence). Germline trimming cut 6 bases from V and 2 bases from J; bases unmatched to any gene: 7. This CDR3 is CASRGTVGPYEQYF. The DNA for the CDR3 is TGTGCCAGTAGAGGGACAGTAGGTCCCTACGAGCAGTACTTC.

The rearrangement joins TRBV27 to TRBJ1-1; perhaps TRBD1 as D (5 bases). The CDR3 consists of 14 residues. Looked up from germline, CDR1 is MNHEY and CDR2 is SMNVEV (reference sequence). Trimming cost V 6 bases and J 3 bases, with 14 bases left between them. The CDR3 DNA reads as TGTGCCAGCAGACTCCAGGGAGGGCACACTGAAGCTTTCTTT. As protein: CASRLQGGHTEAFF.

The CDR3 here is CASSLGRTYNEQFF. DNA for the CDR3: TGTGCCAGCAGCCTCGGGAGGACCTACAATGAGCAGTTCTTC. The V gene is TRBV4-2, the J gene TRBJ2-1; 7 bases are shared with TRBD2. Germline CDR1 reads LGHNA; CDR2 reads YNFKEQ. V lost 4 bases to trimming and J lost 2 bases; unmatched junction nucleotides: 2. The CDR3 sequence is 14 residues long.

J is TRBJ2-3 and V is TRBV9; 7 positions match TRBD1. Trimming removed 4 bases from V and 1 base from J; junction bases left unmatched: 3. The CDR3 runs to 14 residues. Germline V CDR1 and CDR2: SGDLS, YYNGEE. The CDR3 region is CASSPQGGTDTQYF. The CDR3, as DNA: TGTGCCAGCAGCCCCCAGGGGGGCACAGATACGCAGTATTTT.

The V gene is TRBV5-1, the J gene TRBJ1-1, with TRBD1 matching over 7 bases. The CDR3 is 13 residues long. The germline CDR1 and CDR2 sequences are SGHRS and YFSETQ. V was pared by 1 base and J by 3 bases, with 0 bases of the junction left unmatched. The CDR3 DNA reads TGCGCCAGCAGCTTGCAGGGGGACACTGAAGCTTTCTTT. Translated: CASSLQGDTEAFF.

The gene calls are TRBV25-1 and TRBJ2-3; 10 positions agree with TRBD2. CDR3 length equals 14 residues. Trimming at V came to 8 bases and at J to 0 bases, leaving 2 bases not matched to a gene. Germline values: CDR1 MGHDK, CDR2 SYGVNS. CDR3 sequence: CASQGLASTDTQYF. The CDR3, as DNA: TGTGCCAGCCAGGGACTAGCGAGCACAGATACGCAGTATTTT.

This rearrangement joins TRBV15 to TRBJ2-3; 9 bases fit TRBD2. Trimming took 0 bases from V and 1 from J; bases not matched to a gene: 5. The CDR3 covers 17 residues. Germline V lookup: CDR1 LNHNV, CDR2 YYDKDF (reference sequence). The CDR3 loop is CATSRDNSGSGTDTQYF. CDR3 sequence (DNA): TGTGCCACCAGCAGAGATAATAGCGGGAGCGGCACAGATACGCAGTATTTT.

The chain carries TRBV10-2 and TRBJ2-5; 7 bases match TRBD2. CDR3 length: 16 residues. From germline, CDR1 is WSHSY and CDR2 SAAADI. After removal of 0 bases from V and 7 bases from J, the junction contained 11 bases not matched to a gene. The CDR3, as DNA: TGCGCCAGCAGTGAGTCGCCTTGGGACGGGGAGGGGACCCAGTACTTC. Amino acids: CASSESPWDGEGTQYF.

This CDR3 reads CSVQQETQYF. The CDR3 DNA reads TGCAGCGTTCAGCAAGAGACCCAGTACTTC. The chain has TRBV29-1 and TRBJ2-5; D is undetermined. CDR1 is SQVTM, CDR2 ANQGSEA, per germline. Trimming took 5 bases from V and 2 from J, leaving 3 bases between them. The CDR3 covers 10 residues.

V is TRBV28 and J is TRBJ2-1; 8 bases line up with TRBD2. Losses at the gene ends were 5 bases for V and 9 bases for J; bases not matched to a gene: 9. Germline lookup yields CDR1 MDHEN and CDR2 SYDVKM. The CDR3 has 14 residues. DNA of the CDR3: TGTGCCAGCAGTCCGCCGGGACTAGGACGTGAGCAGTTCTTC. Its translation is CASSPPGLGREQFF.

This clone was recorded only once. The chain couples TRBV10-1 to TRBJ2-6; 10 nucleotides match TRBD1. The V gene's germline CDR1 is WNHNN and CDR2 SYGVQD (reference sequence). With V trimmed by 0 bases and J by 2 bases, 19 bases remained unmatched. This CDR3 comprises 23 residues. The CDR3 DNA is TGCGCCAGCAGTGAGTCCGTCTTTACAGACAGGGGGCGCCCCGGCACTGGGGCCAACGTCCTGACTTTC. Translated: CASSESVFTDRGRPGTGANVLTF.

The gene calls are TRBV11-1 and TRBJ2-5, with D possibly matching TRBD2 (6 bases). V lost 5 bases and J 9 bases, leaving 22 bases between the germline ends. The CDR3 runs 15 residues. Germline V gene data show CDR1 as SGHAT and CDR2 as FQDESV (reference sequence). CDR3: CASSLRRGLAGPQYF. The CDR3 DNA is TGTGCCAGCAGCCTACGGAGGGGACTCGCCGGGCCCCAGTACTTC.

The CDR3 protein is CASSVVEGGPPDTQYF. The CDR3 coding sequence is TGTGCCAGCAGCGTAGTGGAGGGGGGGCCTCCAGATACGCAGTATTTT. The chain couples TRBV9 to TRBJ2-3; tentatively, D is TRBD2 (7 bases). V was shortened by 0 bases and J by 4 bases, with 15 bases between the two germline ends. This CDR3 spans 16 amino acids. CDR1 is SGDLS and CDR2 is YYNGEE in the germline V gene.

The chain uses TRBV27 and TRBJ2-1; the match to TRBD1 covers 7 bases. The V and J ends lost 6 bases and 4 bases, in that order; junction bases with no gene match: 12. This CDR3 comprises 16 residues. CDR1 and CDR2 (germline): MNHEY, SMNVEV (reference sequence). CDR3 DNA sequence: TGTGCCAGCAGACAAAACCGGGACAGCGTATACAATGAGCAGTTCTTC. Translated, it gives CASRQNRDSVYNEQFF.

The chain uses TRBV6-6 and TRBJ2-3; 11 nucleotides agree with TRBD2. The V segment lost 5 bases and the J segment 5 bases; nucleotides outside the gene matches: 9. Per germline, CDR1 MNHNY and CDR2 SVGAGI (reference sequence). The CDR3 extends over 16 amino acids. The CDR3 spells CASSLLSGRAGDTQYF. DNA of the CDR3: TGTGCCAGCAGTCTGCTTAGCGGGAGGGCGGGAGATACGCAGTATTTT.

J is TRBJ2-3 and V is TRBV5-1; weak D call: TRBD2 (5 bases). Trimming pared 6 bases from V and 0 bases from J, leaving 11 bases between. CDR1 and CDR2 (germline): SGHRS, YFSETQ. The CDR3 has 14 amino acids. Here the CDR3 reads CASNDGDSTDTQYF. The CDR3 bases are TGCGCCAGCAACGACGGGGATAGCACAGATACGCAGTATTTT.

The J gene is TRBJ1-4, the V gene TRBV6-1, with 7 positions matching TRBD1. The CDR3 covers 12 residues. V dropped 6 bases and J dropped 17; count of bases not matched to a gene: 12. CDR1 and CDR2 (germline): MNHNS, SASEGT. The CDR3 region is CASSVQGSGCFF. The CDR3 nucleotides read TGTGCCAGCAGCGTACAGGGGAGTGGTTGTTTTTTT.

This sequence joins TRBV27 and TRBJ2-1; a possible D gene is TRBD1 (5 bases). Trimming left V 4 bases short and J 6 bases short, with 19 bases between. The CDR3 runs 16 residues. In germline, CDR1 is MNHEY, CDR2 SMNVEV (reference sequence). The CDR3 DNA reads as TGTGCCAGCAGTTCAAGGCCTGCAGGGATTGTCAATGAGCAGTTCTTC. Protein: CASSSRPAGIVNEQFF.

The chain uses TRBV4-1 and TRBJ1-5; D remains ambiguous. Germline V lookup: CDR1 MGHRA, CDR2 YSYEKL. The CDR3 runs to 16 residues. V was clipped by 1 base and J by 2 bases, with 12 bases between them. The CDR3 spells CASSQAPTGGNQPQHF. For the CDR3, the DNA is TGCGCCAGCAGCCAAGCCCCGACCGGAGGCAATCAGCCCCAGCATTTT.

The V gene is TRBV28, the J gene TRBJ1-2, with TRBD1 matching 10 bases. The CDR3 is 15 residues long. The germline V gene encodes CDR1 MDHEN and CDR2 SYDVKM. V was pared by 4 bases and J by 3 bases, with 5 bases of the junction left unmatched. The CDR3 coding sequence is TGTGCCAGCAGTTCCCCGACAGGGGGCGACTATGGCTACACCTTC. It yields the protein CASSSPTGGDYGYTF.

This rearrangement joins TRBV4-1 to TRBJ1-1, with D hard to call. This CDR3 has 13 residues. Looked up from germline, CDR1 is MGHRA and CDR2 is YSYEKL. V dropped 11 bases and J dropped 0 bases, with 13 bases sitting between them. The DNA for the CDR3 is TGCGCCGGATCGGAGACGTTGAACACTGAAGCTTTCTTT. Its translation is CAGSETLNTEAFF.

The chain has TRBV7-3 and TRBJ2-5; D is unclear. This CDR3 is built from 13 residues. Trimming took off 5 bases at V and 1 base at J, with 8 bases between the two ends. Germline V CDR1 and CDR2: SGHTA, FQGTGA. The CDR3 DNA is TGTGCCAGCAGCCCATCTAGCCAAGAGACCCAGTACTTC. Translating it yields CASSPSSQETQYF.

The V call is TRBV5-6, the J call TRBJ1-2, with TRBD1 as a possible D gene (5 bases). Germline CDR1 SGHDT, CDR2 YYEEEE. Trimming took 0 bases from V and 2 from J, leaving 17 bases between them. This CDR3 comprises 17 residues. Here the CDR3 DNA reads TGTGCCAGCAGCTTGGTGACAGCCACCTTCAACAACTATGGCTACACCTTC. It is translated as CASSLVTATFNNYGYTF.

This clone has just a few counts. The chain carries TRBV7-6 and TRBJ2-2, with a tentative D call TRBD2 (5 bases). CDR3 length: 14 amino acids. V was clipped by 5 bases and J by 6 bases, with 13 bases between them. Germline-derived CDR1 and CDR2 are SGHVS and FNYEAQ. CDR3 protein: CASSAGIGAGELFF. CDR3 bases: TGTGCCAGCAGCGCCGGGATCGGGGCCGGGGAGCTGTTTTTT.

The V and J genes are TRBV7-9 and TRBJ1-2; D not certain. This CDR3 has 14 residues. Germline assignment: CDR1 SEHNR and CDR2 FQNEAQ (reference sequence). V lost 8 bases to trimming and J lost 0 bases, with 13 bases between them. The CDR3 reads CASFSSATNYGYTF. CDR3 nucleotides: TGTGCCAGCTTCAGTTCCGCAACTAACTATGGCTACACCTTC.

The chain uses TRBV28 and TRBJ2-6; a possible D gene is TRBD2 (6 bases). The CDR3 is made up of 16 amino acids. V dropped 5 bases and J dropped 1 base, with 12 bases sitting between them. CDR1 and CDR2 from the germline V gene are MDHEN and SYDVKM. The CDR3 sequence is CASSPGTQSGANVLTF. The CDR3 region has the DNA TGTGCCAGCAGTCCCGGGACTCAGTCTGGGGCCAACGTCCTGACTTTC.

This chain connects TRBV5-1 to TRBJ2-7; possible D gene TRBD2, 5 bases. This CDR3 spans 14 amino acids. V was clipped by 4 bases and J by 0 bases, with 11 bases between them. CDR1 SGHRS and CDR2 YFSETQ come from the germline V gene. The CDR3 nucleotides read TGCGCCAGCAGCGCATTAGCGACCTCCTACGAGCAGTACTTC. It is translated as CASSALATSYEQYF.

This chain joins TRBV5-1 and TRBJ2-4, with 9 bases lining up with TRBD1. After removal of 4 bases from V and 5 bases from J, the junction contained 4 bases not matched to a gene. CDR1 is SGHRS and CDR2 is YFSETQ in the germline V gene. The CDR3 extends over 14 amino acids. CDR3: CASSRRTGENIQYF. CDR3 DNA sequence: TGCGCCAGCAGCCGACGGACAGGGGAAAACATTCAGTACTTC.